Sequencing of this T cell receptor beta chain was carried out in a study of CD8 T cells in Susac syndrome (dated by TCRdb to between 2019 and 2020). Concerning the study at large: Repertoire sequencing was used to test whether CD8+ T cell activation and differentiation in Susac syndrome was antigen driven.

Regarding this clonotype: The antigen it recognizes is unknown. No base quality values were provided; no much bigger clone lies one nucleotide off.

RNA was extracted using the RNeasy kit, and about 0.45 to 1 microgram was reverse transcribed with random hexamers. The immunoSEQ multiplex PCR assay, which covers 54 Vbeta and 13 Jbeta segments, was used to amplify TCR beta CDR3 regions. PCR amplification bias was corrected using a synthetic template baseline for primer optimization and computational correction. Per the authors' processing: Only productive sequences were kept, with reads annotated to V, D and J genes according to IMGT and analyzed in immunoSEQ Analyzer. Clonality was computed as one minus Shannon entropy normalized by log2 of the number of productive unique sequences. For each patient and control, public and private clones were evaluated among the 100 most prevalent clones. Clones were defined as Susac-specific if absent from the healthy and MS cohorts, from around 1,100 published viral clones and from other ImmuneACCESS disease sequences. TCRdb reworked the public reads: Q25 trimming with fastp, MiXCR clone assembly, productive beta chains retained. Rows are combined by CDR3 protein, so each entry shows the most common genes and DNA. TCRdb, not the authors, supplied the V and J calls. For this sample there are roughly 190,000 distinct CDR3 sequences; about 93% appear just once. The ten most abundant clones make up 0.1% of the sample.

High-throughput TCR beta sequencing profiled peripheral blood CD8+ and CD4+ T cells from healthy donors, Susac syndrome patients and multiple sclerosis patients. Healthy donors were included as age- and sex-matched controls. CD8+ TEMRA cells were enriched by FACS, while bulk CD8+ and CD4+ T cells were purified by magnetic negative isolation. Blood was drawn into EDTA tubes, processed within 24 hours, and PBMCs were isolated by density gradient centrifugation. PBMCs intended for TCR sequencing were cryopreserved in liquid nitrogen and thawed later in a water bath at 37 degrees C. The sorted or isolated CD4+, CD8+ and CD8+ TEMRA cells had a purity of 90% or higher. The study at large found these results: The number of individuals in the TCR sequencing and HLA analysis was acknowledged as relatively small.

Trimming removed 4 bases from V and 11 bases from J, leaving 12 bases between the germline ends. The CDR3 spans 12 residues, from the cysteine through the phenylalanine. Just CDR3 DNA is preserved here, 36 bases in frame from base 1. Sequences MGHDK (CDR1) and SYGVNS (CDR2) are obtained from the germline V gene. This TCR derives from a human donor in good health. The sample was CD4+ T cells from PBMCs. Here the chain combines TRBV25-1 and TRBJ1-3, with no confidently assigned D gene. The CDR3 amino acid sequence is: CASSGGRSSIYF. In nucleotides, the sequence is TGTGCCAGCAGTGGTGGAAGGTCCTCCATATATTTT.